This T cell receptor (beta chain) was observed in a study of blood T cell repertoires in COVID-19. Study-wide background: Spain, Italy and the United States supplied samples that represented acute and convalescent COVID-19. Nucleic acid was either cDNA or gDNA, and it came from T cells, B-cell-depleted T cells, or PBMCs.

The CDR3 sequence is 15 residues long. The junction had 1 base not matched to a gene; V was cut back by 1 base and J by 4 bases. Germline V lookup: CDR1 SGHTS, CDR2 YDEGEE. The data were produced by immunoSEQ multiplex PCR, yet TCRdb's version contains in-frame clones alone and is incomplete. The sample gives 150,000 to 200,000 clones, roughly 86% of which show up once; approximately 4.1% is in the top ten. This clone was detected once. The V and J genes are TRBV5-8 and TRBJ2-2, with 10 positions matching TRBD2. The sequence was obtained from a woman aged 55-69 years who had recovered from COVID-19. Material for sequencing was peripheral blood. CDR3 residues: CASSLSGGATGELFF. In DNA, the CDR3 is TGTGCCAGCAGCTTGAGCGGGGGGGCCACCGGGGAGCTGTTTTTT.